In this sample, the clone carrying this TCR beta chain turned up a few times. TCRdb ran MiXCR on the RT-PCR reads and lists one entry per CDR3 protein. Counted here are 650,000 to 800,000 distinct CDR3 sequences, approximately 15% occurring once; the ten biggest clones make up about 3.9%. Germline loops: CDR1 MNHNY, CDR2 SVGAGI (reference sequence). The CDR3 loop spans 13 amino acids. V lost 4 bases to trimming and J lost 8 bases; unmatched junction nucleotides: 3. The chain employs TRBV6-6 and TRBJ2-1, with 9 bases that match TRBD1. The source is a female donor in good health, serving as a healthy control. The sequencing input was memory CD4+ T cells from blood. This chain's CDR3 is CASSSGQGHEQFF. For the CDR3, the DNA is TGTGCCAGCAGTTCGGGACAGGGTCATGAGCAGTTCTTC.